This T cell receptor (beta chain) is drawn from a study of post-analysis software for immune sequencing data. Study overall: Courses of disease covered relapsing-remitting, secondary progressive and progressive-relapsing multiple sclerosis. Findings and caveats of the study: Controls showed significantly higher normalized Chao1 diversity than did multiple sclerosis patients. Five TRBV segments occurring more often in patients than controls included TRBV5-6, TRBV5-1 and TRBV20-1. Pronounced co-clustering by F measure was evident among identically batched samples.

Unique molecular identifiers featured in each of the TCR beta cDNA libraries. Input populations of roughly 0.85 to 11 million T cells gave rise to around 480,000 cDNA molecules. Each CDR3 protein is one row after TCRdb ran MiXCR on the PCR reads. The profile shows 650,000 to 850,000 distinct CDR3 sequences, approximately 53% of them singletons. Trimming took 6 bases from V and 4 from J, leaving 15 bases between them. The CDR3 has 14 amino acids. This clonotype turned up a few times. Its antigen is as yet unknown. This receptor was obtained from a girl between 5 and 17 years old with multiple sclerosis. Specimen: blood. This rearrangement joins TRBV12-3 or TRBV12-4 to TRBJ1-2, with D perhaps TRBD1 (5 bases). The CDR3 spells CASRSGRAFYGYTF. The DNA for the CDR3 is TGTGCCAGCAGGTCGGGACGGGCCTTCTATGGCTACACCTTC.